These 22 T cell receptor beta chains share one sample of origin, sequenced in a study of T cells after yellow fever vaccination. TCRdb called the 5' RACE reads again in MiXCR, with one record for every CDR3 protein. Of under 700,000 distinct CDR3 sequences listed, about 17% are singletons. The sequences come from PBMCs, collected 4 to 5 days after the first yellow fever vaccination. The receptors here all came from a man aged 18 to 29 who received the YFV17D yellow fever vaccine.

This clonotype has at least ten counts. The junction departs from germline at one end; a sequencing error may be responsible. This rearrangement joins TRBV7-3 to TRBJ2-1; TRBD2 might be the D (5 bases). This CDR3 has 15 residues. Per germline, CDR1 SGHTA and CDR2 FQGTGA. CDR3 nucleotides: TGCGCCAGCAGCTTGGGAGCGAGCTCCTACAATGAGCAGTTCTTC. Its protein product is CASSLGASSYNEQFF.

This clonotype has ten or more counts. The CDR3 DNA sequence: TGTGCCAGCAAAGCGGCCGGAGATACGCAGTATTTT. Residues: CASKAAGDTQYF. The chain couples TRBV28 to TRBJ2-3; D possibly corresponds to TRBD2 (5 bases). The CDR3 contains 12 residues. Germline lookup yields CDR1 MDHEN and CDR2 SYDVKM. V shed 7 bases and J shed 5 bases, with 10 bases lying between them. The full variable domain, rest sourced from reference TRBV28 and TRBJ2-3, is DVKVTQSSRYLVKRTGEKVFLECVQDMDHENMFWYRQDPGLGLRLIYFSYDVKMKEKGDIPEGYSVSREKKERFSLILESASTNQTSMYLCASKAAGDTQYFGPGTRLTVL.

The chain is built from TRBV6-5 and TRBJ2-7; TRBD2 agrees at 11 bases. CDR1 and CDR2 from the germline V gene are MNHEY and SVGAGI. The CDR3 contains 14 residues. The V segment lost 2 bases and the J segment 3 bases; nucleotides outside the gene matches: 0. The CDR3 spells CASSYTSGGYEQYV. The DNA of the CDR3 is TGTGCCAGCAGTTACACTAGCGGGGGCTACGAGCAGTACGTC.

The chain links TRBV4-1 to TRBJ1-1; unclear D gene. V lost 0 bases, J lost 8 bases, and 22 bases lay in between. The germline CDR1 and CDR2 sequences are MGHRA and YSYEKL. This CDR3 has 17 residues. In nucleotides, the CDR3 is TGCGCCAGCAGCCAAGATCGGGGAAGCCTTCTGAAGGCCGAAGCTTTCTTT. Its translation is CASSQDRGSLLKAEAFF.

The table lists this clonotype with a few counts. The V gene is TRBV9, the J gene TRBJ1-2, with D possibly TRBD1 on 5 matching bases. Trimming pared 2 bases from V and 3 bases from J, leaving 11 bases between. Germline CDR1 and CDR2: SGDLS and YYNGEE. The CDR3 length is 14 residues. CDR3 residues: CASSVLGRDYGYTF. The CDR3 nucleotides are TGTGCCAGCAGCGTGTTGGGCAGGGACTATGGCTACACCTTC. Based on the CDR3 plus reference TRBV9 and TRBJ1-2, the full variable domain is DSGVTQTPKHLITATGQRVTLRCSPRSGDLSVYWYQQSLDQGLQFLIQYYNGEERAKGNILERFSAQQFPDLHSELNLSSLELGDSALYFCASSVLGRDYGYTFGSGTRLTVV.

The V call is TRBV5-6, the J call TRBJ2-2, with TRBD1 as a possible D gene (6 bases). V was cut by 2 bases and J by 6 bases, with 11 bases left in between. The CDR3 extends over 14 amino acids. CDR1 and CDR2 (germline): SGHDT, YYEEEE. The CDR3 loop reads CASSFRGIAGELFF. DNA for the CDR3: TGTGCCAGCAGCTTCAGGGGTATTGCCGGGGAGCTGTTTTTT.

The chain links TRBV6-5 to TRBJ1-3; tentatively, D is TRBD1 (6 bases). The CDR3 has 12 amino acids. Germline V gives CDR1 MNHEY, CDR2 SVGAGI. V dropped 5 bases and J dropped 10 bases, with 12 bases sitting between them. The CDR3 region has the DNA TGTGCCAGCAGTGACAGGTTTTCTACCATATATTTT. Its translation: CASSDRFSTIYF.

Many counts were recorded for this clonotype. This rearrangement joins TRBV11-2 to TRBJ2-4, with a weak D call TRBD1 (5 bases). The CDR3 spans 14 residues. CDR1 is SGHAT and CDR2 is FQNNGV in the germline V gene. V was shortened by 2 bases and J by 0 bases, with 5 bases between the two germline ends. CDR3 bases: TGTGCCAGCAGCTTACAGGGAGCCAAAAACATTCAGTACTTC. Translating gives CASSLQGAKNIQYF.

This clonotype was observed a few times. The CDR3 protein is CASSPDREATEAFF. The CDR3 DNA reads TGTGCCAGCAGCCCGGACAGGGAAGCCACTGAAGCTTTCTTT. This chain joins TRBV7-9 and TRBJ1-1; 8 bases map to TRBD1. Looked up from germline, CDR1 is SEHNR and CDR2 is FQNEAQ (reference sequence). V shed 5 bases, J shed 4 bases, and the junction held 6 bases outside the gene matches. The CDR3 covers 14 residues.

This clonotype was counted ten times or more. The chain has TRBV7-2 and TRBJ2-3; the match to TRBD1 covers 7 bases. The V and J ends lost 5 bases and 1 base, in that order; junction bases with no gene match: 0. The germline CDR1 and CDR2 sequences are SGHTA and FQGNSA. The CDR3 has 13 residues. The CDR3 DNA reads as TGTGCCAGCAGCCAGGGGGGCACAGATACGCAGTATTTT. It yields the protein CASSQGGTDTQYF.

This clonotype was detected a few times. The chain uses TRBV24-1 and TRBJ2-1; D not resolved. The CDR3 covers 12 residues. The V gene's germline CDR1 is KGHDR and CDR2 SFDVKD. The V and J ends lost 2 bases and 7 bases respectively, with 5 bases between them. The CDR3 sequence is CATSDSGNEQFF. CDR3 nucleotides: TGTGCCACCAGTGATTCTGGTAATGAGCAGTTCTTC.

CDR3 region: CATSRDSGSGPQHF. CDR3 sequence (DNA): TGTGCCACCAGCAGAGATAGCGGGTCCGGGCCCCAGCATTTT. This rearrangement joins TRBV15 to TRBJ1-5; the D is unclear. Trimming shortened V by 0 bases and J by 9 bases, and 12 bases separated the two germline ends. Germline V gene data show CDR1 as LNHNV and CDR2 as YYDKDF (reference sequence). The length of the CDR3 is 14 residues.

The V gene is TRBV20-1, the J gene TRBJ2-3, with D possibly being TRBD2 (6 bases). V lost 1 base to trimming and J lost 4 bases, with 15 bases between them. The CDR3 loop spans 15 amino acids. Germline CDR1 DFQATT, CDR2 SNEGSKA (reference sequence). The CDR3 sequence is CSARAGRGNADTQYF. In DNA, the CDR3 is TGCAGTGCTAGAGCGGGTCGGGGGAACGCAGATACGCAGTATTTT.

This clonotype has more than one count but fewer than ten. The rearrangement joins TRBV20-1 to TRBJ2-5; TRBD1 might be the D (6 bases). V gave up 5 bases and J gave up 8 bases, with 18 bases separating them. The CDR3 runs to 13 residues. Per germline, CDR1 DFQATT and CDR2 SNEGSKA (reference sequence). The DNA for the CDR3 is TGCAGTGCTTGGACAGAGGTTAAGAGAACCCAGTACTTC. As protein: CSAWTEVKRTQYF.

The chain joins TRBV10-3 to TRBJ1-4; 10 bases are a match to TRBD1. Germline CDR1 is ENHRY and CDR2 is SYGVKD. The CDR3 length is 13 residues. V was clipped by 10 bases and J by 8 bases; unmatched bases: 7. The CDR3, as DNA: TGTGCCACCGGACAGGGGGATCGGGAAAAACTGTTTTTT. Translating it yields CATGQGDREKLFF.

In its sample, this clonotype was seen many times. J is TRBJ2-5 and V is TRBV3-1, with D possibly matching TRBD1 (6 bases). Germline V gene lookup returns CDR1 LGHDT and CDR2 YNNKEL (reference sequence). The CDR3 length is 14 residues. Trimming stripped 4 bases from V and 1 base from J, with 10 bases between. The CDR3 loop reads CASSPDRLQETQYF. The CDR3 region has the DNA TGTGCCAGCAGCCCCGACAGGCTCCAAGAGACCCAGTACTTC.

This clonotype occurred a few times. V is TRBV20-1 and J is TRBJ2-2, with a tentative D call TRBD2 (5 bases). The V end lost 3 bases, the J end lost 1 base, and 15 bases lay between the germline ends. This CDR3 is built from 16 residues. The germline V gene encodes CDR1 DFQATT and CDR2 SNEGSKA (reference sequence). The CDR3 is CSARDPLRGNTGELFF. As DNA, the CDR3 is TGCAGTGCTAGGGACCCTCTCCGGGGGAACACCGGGGAGCTGTTTTTT.

Comments on this clonotype: One end of the junction varies from germline; a read error may be responsible. This chain joins TRBV30 and TRBJ2-7; 9 nucleotides line up with TRBD2. The length of the CDR3 is 13 residues. Per the germline V gene, CDR1 is GTSNPN and CDR2 is SVGIG (reference sequence). The CDR3 is CASEQREAYEPYF. The CDR3 DNA reads TGTGCCTCAGAGCAGCGGGAGGCCTACGAGCCGTACTTC.

This clonotype was seen more than once but under ten times. The chain couples TRBV28 to TRBJ2-1; D may be TRBD1 or TRBD2 (6 bases each). Trimming removed 5 bases at V and 2 bases at J, with 16 bases between. Germline assignment: CDR1 MDHEN and CDR2 SYDVKM. The CDR3 covers 16 residues. DNA for the CDR3: TGTGCCAGCAGTCCCCCAGAGGGGGGCCCCTACAATGAGCAGTTCTTC. It specifies CASSPPEGGPYNEQFF.

This clonotype appeared many times. J is TRBJ2-5 and V is TRBV5-1; 9 positions match TRBD2. V lost 2 bases and J lost 5; bases outside the gene matches: 1. The CDR3 is 13 residues long. The V gene's germline CDR1 is SGHRS and CDR2 YFSETQ. This CDR3 is CASSFSGGETQYF. The CDR3 nucleotides read TGCGCCAGCAGCTTCAGCGGGGGGGAGACCCAGTACTTC.

This clonotype appeared many times. This chain uses TRBV12-3 or TRBV12-4 with TRBJ2-1; D remains ambiguous. The CDR3 spans 18 residues. Trimming removed 3 bases from V and 0 bases from J, with 18 bases in between. The CDR3 spells CASSLGPVGDLSYNEQFF. The CDR3, as DNA: TGTGCCAGCAGTTTGGGCCCAGTCGGCGACCTCTCCTACAATGAGCAGTTCTTC.

J is TRBJ2-1 and V is TRBV12-5, with 7 bases that match TRBD1. V lost 6 bases to trimming and J lost 0 bases; unmatched junction nucleotides: 5. CDR3 size: 15 residues. The germline CDR1 and CDR2 sequences are LGHNT and FRNRAP. CDR3 sequence (DNA): TGTGCTAGTGGATACAGGGGAAGCTCCTACAATGAGCAGTTCTTC. It encodes CASGYRGSSYNEQFF.